This TCR beta chain was captured in a study of T cells in women clearing cervical HPV infection. General study results and limits: It is unknown whether associations predate infection; no effector/memory or HPV-specific sorting.

Note on this clone: Its antigen remains unknown. The read ends 3 residues before the CDR3 terminus; that terminus is restored from the germline J gene.

The germline V gene has CDR1 SGHNT and CDR2 YENEEA. Trimming pared 7 bases from V and 3 bases from J, leaving 16 bases between. CDR3 size: 15 residues. MY09/MY11 PCR detected cervical HPV DNA; dot-blot assigned genotypes. Sequencing was performed with immunoSEQ multiplex PCR; in TCRdb, only in-frame clones are kept and a portion is missing. In total, the table holds 25,000 to 35,000 clones. Sequenced input: blood buffy coat. The chain has TRBV11-3 and TRBJ2-4; D uncertain. The clonotype comes from a woman between 18 and 70 years old with a cervical HPV16 infection that either progressed to CIN3+ or cleared (not recorded which). The part of the CDR3 DNA that was read is TGTGCCAGCACCCGACACCAGTTTGGCAAAAACATT. Translating gives CASTRHQFGKNI. The complete CDR3 reads CASTRHQFGKNIQYF.